Presented here are 16 T cell receptor beta chains from one specimen sequenced in a study of blood T cells in healthy people across ages. A J-beta primer mix and a sample-barcoded 5' primer were used in a second PCR of roughly 6 to 12 cycles. TCRdb re-called the 5' RACE reads with MiXCR, one entry per CDR3 protein. The sample consists of 700,000 to 850,000 distinct CDR3 sequences, approximately 35% of them appearing once. Material for sequencing was blood. All receptors derive from a man between 18 and 35 years old in good health.

The chain carries TRBV12-3 or TRBV12-4 and TRBJ1-5, with D unclear. Trimming took 6 bases from V and 4 from J, leaving 16 bases between them. The CDR3 is 15 amino acids. CDR3 residues: CASRAPGNGNQPQHF. In DNA, the CDR3 is TGTGCCAGCAGGGCGCCGGGAAATGGAAATCAGCCCCAGCATTTT.

Concerning this clonotype itself: The junction differs from germline at one of its ends, possibly a read error. This chain links TRBV27 with TRBJ1-1; D is possibly TRBD1 (6 bases). From germline, CDR1 is MNHEY and CDR2 SMNVEV (reference sequence). This CDR3 has 15 residues. CDR3: CTSSLKGLGQTKAFF. The CDR3 nucleotides read TGTACCAGCAGTCTGAAGGGGCTTGGACAGACGAAAGCTTTCTTT.

This clonotype was seen more than once but under ten times. The chain couples TRBV27 to TRBJ2-1; D is possibly TRBD2 (5 bases). Germline V gives CDR1 MNHEY, CDR2 SMNVEV (reference sequence). The CDR3 length is 14 residues. V lost 5 bases, J lost 3 bases, and 11 bases lay in between. CDR3 protein: CASSPRADYNEQFF. The DNA for the CDR3 is TGTGCCAGCAGTCCGCGAGCGGACTACAATGAGCAGTTCTTC.

The chain combines TRBV19 with TRBJ1-6; no clear D. With 3 bases removed from V and 7 bases from J, the gap between germline ends came to 7 bases. The CDR3 extends over 13 amino acids. The V gene's germline CDR1 is LNHDA and CDR2 SQIVND (reference sequence). CDR3: CASSIQLNSPLHF. CDR3 in DNA: TGTGCCAGTAGTATCCAGCTGAATTCACCCCTCCACTTT. Supplemented by reference TRBV19 and TRBJ1-6, the full variable domain reads DGGITQSPKYLFRKEGQNVTLSCEQNLNHDAMYWYRQDPGQGLRLIYYSQIVNDFQKGDIAEGYSVSREKKESFPLTVTSAQKNPTAFYLCASSIQLNSPLHFGNGTRLTVT.

This clonotype was counted a few times. The rearrangement uses TRBV4-1 and TRBJ2-6; D gene uncertain. Germline CDR1 MGHRA, CDR2 YSYEKL. Trimming took off 1 base at V and 1 base at J, with 17 bases between the two ends. The CDR3 has 19 amino acids. Here the CDR3 reads CASSQAVGLGPSGANVLTF. The CDR3 DNA sequence: TGCGCCAGCAGCCAAGCGGTCGGTTTAGGGCCGTCTGGGGCCAACGTCCTGACTTTC.

Many counts were recorded for this clonotype. CDR3 bases: TGCGCCAGCAGCCAAAGGGGGCAGGATGGCTACACCTTC. It is translated as CASSQRGQDGYTF. The chain combines TRBV4-3 with TRBJ1-2; 7 positions agree with TRBD1. V shed 2 bases and J 6 bases; nucleotides not matched to a gene: 3. The CDR3 runs 13 residues. Germline V CDR1 and CDR2: LGHNA, YSLEER.

Only a few counts were recorded for this clonotype. The genes are TRBV4-1 and TRBJ2-7; 8 nucleotides agree with TRBD2. The CDR3 loop spans 15 amino acids. V trimming: 4 bases; J trimming: 3 bases; junction bases outside the gene matches: 8. Germline lookup yields CDR1 MGHRA and CDR2 YSYEKL. The CDR3 DNA is TGCGCCAGCAGCCTCCGGATAGCGGGGAGCTACGAGCAGTACTTC. Protein sequence: CASSLRIAGSYEQYF.

The chain links TRBV12-3 or TRBV12-4 to TRBJ2-1; 9 bases are a match to TRBD2. This CDR3 has 17 residues. The junction had 13 bases not matched to a gene; V was cut back by 3 bases and J by 7 bases. The CDR3 protein is CASSFDDLRGGKNEQFF. CDR3 DNA sequence: TGTGCCAGCAGTTTCGACGACTTGCGGGGGGGGAAGAATGAGCAGTTCTTC.

This clonotype has at least ten counts. V usage is TRBV4-3 and J usage is TRBJ2-3; the match to TRBD1 covers 11 bases. This CDR3 is built from 15 residues. CDR1 is LGHNA, CDR2 YSLEER, per germline. The ends lost 3 bases at V and 3 bases at J; junction bases unmatched: 2. The CDR3 DNA follows: TGCGCCAGCAGCCACCGGGACAGGGGGACAGATACGCAGTATTTT. Translation: CASSHRDRGTDTQYF.

This clonotype occurred many times. The V gene is TRBV12-3 or TRBV12-4, the J gene TRBJ2-7; no clear D gene. CDR3 length equals 13 residues. With 6 bases removed from V and 0 bases from J, the gap between germline ends came to 9 bases. The CDR3 DNA is TGTGCCAGCAGCGTGGAGTCCTCCTACGAGCAGTACTTC. Encoded protein: CASSVESSYEQYF.

This clonotype was counted between two and nine times. The chain couples TRBV4-1 to TRBJ2-1, with 11 bases identical to TRBD2. Germline V gene data show CDR1 as MGHRA and CDR2 as YSYEKL. J gave up 1 base and V 4 bases, and 12 bases lay outside the gene matches. This CDR3 contains 19 residues. CDR3 in amino acids: CASSRHFGTSGFSYNEQFF. The CDR3 DNA follows: TGCGCCAGCAGCCGACACTTTGGGACTAGCGGCTTTTCCTACAATGAGCAGTTCTTC.

This clonotype was seen a few times. The rearrangement links TRBV5-1 to TRBJ2-5, with D possibly TRBD2 on 7 matching bases. The CDR3 runs to 13 residues. Per the germline V gene, CDR1 is SGHRS and CDR2 is YFSETQ. Trimming pared 2 bases from V and 13 bases from J, leaving 18 bases between. CDR3 in amino acids: CASSFRGGASPYF. CDR3 DNA sequence: TGCGCCAGCAGCTTCAGAGGGGGGGCGTCTCCGTACTTC. The entire variable domain, with the rest obtained from reference TRBV5-1 and TRBJ2-5, is as follows: KAGVTQTPRYLIKTRGQQVTLSCSPISGHRSVSWYQQTPGQGLQFLFEYFSETQRNKGNFPGRFSGRQFSNSRSEMNVSTLELGDSALYLCASSFRGGASPYFGPGTRLLVL.

This clonotype was counted a few times. This chain joins TRBV7-8 and TRBJ2-5; 12 bases align to TRBD2. The CDR3 sequence is 16 residues long. V dropped 5 bases and J dropped 3; count of bases not matched to a gene: 7. Per the germline V gene, CDR1 is SGHVS and CDR2 is FQNEAQ. The CDR3 bases are TGTGCCAGCAGCGCCCTAGCGGGGGGGCGCGAAGAGACCCAGTACTTC. This gives the protein CASSALAGGREETQYF.

The sample holds many counts of this clonotype. The genes are TRBV7-2 and TRBJ2-5, with TRBD2 matching 7 bases. This CDR3 comprises 13 residues. V gave up 0 bases and J gave up 5 bases; unmatched junction bases: 0. Germline V lookup: CDR1 SGHTA, CDR2 FQGNSA. CDR3 residues: CASSLAREETQYF. In DNA, the CDR3 is TGTGCCAGCAGCTTAGCGCGGGAGGAGACCCAGTACTTC.

This chain connects TRBV20-1 to TRBJ2-5; 8 bases align to TRBD2. Per germline, CDR1 DFQATT and CDR2 SNEGSKA (reference sequence). The CDR3 contains 13 residues. The CDR3: CKVKRGNQETQYF. The CDR3 nucleotides read TGCAAAGTAAAGCGGGGGAACCAAGAGACCCAGTACTTC.

This sequence joins TRBV27 and TRBJ2-4; 9 bases fit TRBD2. The J call could be wrong; TRBJ2-7 is a better fit for the DNA end. From germline, CDR1 is MNHEY and CDR2 SMNVEV (reference sequence). The CDR3 runs to 14 residues. CDR3 residues: CASSSGLAPYEQYF. The CDR3 DNA sequence: TGTGCCAGCAGTTCCGGACTAGCGCCCTACGAGCAGTACTTC.